This T cell receptor (beta chain) was sequenced during a study of PD-1 blockade in classical Hodgkin lymphoma. In its sample, this clone was seen a few times. This CDR3 spans 13 amino acids. CDR1 and CDR2 from the germline V gene are SGHAT and FQNNGV. V was shortened by 3 bases and J by 0 bases, with 6 bases between the two germline ends. Relapses following autologous stem cell transplantation were seen in all patients, with brentuximab vedotin exposure varying. The repertoire was sequenced with immunoSEQ multiplex PCR; TCRdb's copy has only in-frame clones and lacks some. Here the sample spans 15,000 to 20,000 clones, roughly 80% being singletons.

The receptor was isolated from a human donor with classical Hodgkin lymphoma. The chain employs TRBV11-2 and TRBJ2-7, with D possibly being TRBD2 (6 bases). The material was peripheral blood mononuclear cells (PBMCs), obtained before the second cycle of nivolumab. CDR3 in DNA: TGTGCCAGCAGCTTCGGGGGCTCCTACGAGCAGTACTTC. Translation: CASSFGGSYEQYF.